The TCR beta chain described here comes from a study of spatial heterogeneity in lung cancer. TCRdb re-called the 5' RACE reads with MiXCR, one entry per CDR3 protein. Of about 94,000 distinct CDR3 sequences listed, around 19% are singletons. The germline V gene encodes CDR1 ENHRY and CDR2 SYGVKD. The V and J ends lost 5 bases and 0 bases respectively, with 8 bases between them. This CDR3 is built from 14 residues. Described time point: blood at routine non-recurrence follow-up after resection. Extraction of whole RNA from tumor, nontumor lung or frozen PBMC preceded unsorted sequencing. The V and J genes are TRBV10-3 and TRBJ1-5; D gene unclear. Specimen: PBMCs, collected at follow-up. The sequence was collected from a male donor with early-stage non-small cell lung cancer. The CDR3 loop is CAISSGNSNQPQHF. The CDR3 nucleotides read TGTGCCATCAGTTCGGGCAATAGCAATCAGCCCCAGCATTTT.